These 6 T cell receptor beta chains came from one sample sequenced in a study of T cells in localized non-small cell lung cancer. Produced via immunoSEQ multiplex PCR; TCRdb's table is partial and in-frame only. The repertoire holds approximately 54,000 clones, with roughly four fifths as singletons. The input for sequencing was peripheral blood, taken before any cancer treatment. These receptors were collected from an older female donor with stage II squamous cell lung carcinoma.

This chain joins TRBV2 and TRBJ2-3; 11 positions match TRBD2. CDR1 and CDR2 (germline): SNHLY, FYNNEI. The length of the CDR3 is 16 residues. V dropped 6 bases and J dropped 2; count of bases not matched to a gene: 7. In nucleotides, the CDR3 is TGTGCCAGCAGCCTGGGGACTAGCGGTACCACAGATACGCAGTATTTT. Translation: CASSLGTSGTTDTQYF. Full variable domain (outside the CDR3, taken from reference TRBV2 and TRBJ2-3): EPEVTQTPSHQVTQMGQEVILRCVPISNHLYFYWYRQILGQKVEFLVSFYNNEISEKSEIFDDQFSVERPDGSNFTLKIRSTKLEDSAMYFCASSLGTSGTTDTQYFGPGTRLTVL.

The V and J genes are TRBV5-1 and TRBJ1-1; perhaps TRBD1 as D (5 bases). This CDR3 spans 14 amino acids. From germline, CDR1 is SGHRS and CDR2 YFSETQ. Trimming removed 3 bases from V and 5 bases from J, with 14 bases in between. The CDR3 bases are TGCGCCAGCAGCTCCCTCGGGGGAGGGACTGAAGCTTTCTTT. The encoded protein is CASSSLGGGTEAFF.

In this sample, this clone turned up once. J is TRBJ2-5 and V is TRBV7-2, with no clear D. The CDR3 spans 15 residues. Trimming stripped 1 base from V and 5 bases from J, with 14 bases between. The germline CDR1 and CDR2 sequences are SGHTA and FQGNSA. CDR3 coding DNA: TGTGCCAGCAGCTTAGTCCCGGTGCTGTCGGAGACCCAGTACTTC. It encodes CASSLVPVLSETQYF.

The CDR3 region is CASSSDPGPNEKLFF. DNA for the CDR3: TGTGCCAGCAGCTCCGACCCGGGGCCGAATGAAAAACTGTTTTTT. The chain uses TRBV5-5 and TRBJ1-4; D possibly corresponds to TRBD1 (5 bases). V was cut by 3 bases and J by 5 bases, with 14 bases left in between. Per the germline V gene, CDR1 is SGHKS and CDR2 is YYEKEE (reference sequence). This CDR3 is built from 15 residues.

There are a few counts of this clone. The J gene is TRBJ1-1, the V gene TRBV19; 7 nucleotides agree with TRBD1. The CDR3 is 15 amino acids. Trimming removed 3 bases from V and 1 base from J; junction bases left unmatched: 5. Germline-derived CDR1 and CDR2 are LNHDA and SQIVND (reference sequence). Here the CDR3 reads CASSIPQGGNTEAFF. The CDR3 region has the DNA TGTGCCAGTAGTATCCCCCAGGGGGGGAACACTGAAGCTTTCTTT.

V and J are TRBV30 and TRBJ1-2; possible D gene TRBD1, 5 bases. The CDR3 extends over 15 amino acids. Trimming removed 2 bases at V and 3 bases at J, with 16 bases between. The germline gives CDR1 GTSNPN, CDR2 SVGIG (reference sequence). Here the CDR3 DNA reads TGTGCCTGGAGTACCCGGAGAGGGGCATACTATGGCTACACCTTC. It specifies CAWSTRRGAYYGYTF.